This TCR beta chain was found in a study of identical twins. TCRdb itself ran the 5' RACE reads through MiXCR, one entry per CDR3 protein. The sample yields under 900,000 distinct CDR3 sequences, roughly an eighth seen once. Germline CDR1 is PRHDT and CDR2 is FYEKMQ (reference sequence). The CDR3 totals 15 residues. V lost 4 bases to trimming and J lost 2 bases, with 15 bases between them. The same specimen was also included in a second study, on yellow fever vaccine responses in identical twins.

The sample was PBMCs. The sequence came from a woman between 18 and 29 years old in good health. The V gene is TRBV13, the J gene TRBJ2-7, with D possibly being TRBD2 (6 bases). The chain's CDR3 is CASSSSTGEPYEQYF. CDR3 DNA sequence: TGTGCCAGCAGCTCGTCGACGGGGGAACCCTACGAGCAGTACTTC.